This T cell receptor (beta chain) was recovered during a study of blood T cells in healthy people across ages. Study-level points and caveats: Per-million-T-cell TCR beta diversity fell roughly linearly with age.

Regarding this clonotype: What it recognizes is unknown.

Per-sample yields of isolated PBMCs were at least 6 million. V lost 5 bases and J lost 2; bases outside the gene matches: 1. The CDR3 consists of 12 residues. The germline V gene encodes CDR1 SQVTM and CDR2 ANQGSEA. The use of a sample-barcoded 5' primer and a J-beta primer mix characterized a second PCR of about 7 to 12 cycles. The authors tagged each cDNA molecule using a template-switch adaptor with 12 random nucleotides. Each CDR3 protein gets one entry after TCRdb re-called the 5' RACE reads with MiXCR. This table has roughly 1,100,000 distinct CDR3 sequences, around 27% appearing once. The same specimen was also included in a second study, on T cells of mothers and their children. That work adds: The authors found no persistent microchimeric T cell clones.

The sequence was collected from a girl between 2 and 10 years old in good health. Source material: blood. The V call is TRBV29-1, the J call TRBJ1-2, with TRBD1 matching 8 bases. Here the CDR3 DNA reads TGCAGCGTTTGGGACAGGAACTATGGCTACACCTTC. Translating it yields CSVWDRNYGYTF.